This T cell receptor beta chain was sequenced in a study of shared clonotypes between healthy human individuals. This clone appeared a few times. Germline V gene sequence: CDR1 SGHNT, CDR2 YYREEE (reference sequence). Trimming left V 0 bases short and J 8 bases short, with 18 bases between. The CDR3 length is 15 residues. The data were produced by immunoSEQ multiplex PCR, yet TCRdb's version contains in-frame clones alone and is incomplete. The table records hundreds of thousands of clones, over 65% of them present only once. The clonotype originates from a woman in her twenties or thirties in good health. Sequenced: memory CD4+ T cells sorted from blood. The subset here: CD45RA-negative fraction. V and J are TRBV5-4 and TRBJ2-7, with D possibly being TRBD2 (6 bases). The CDR3 DNA follows: TGTGCCAGCAGCTTGGCCGGGACTGGTGTTACGAAGCAGTACTTC. It is translated as CASSLAGTGVTKQYF. Full variable domain (missing parts from reference TRBV5-4 and TRBJ2-7): ETGVTQSPTHLIKTRGQQVTLRCSSQSGHNTVSWYQQALGQGPQFIFQYYREEENGRGNFPPRFSGLQFPNYSSELNVNALELDDSALYLCASSLAGTGVTKQYFGPGTRLTVT.